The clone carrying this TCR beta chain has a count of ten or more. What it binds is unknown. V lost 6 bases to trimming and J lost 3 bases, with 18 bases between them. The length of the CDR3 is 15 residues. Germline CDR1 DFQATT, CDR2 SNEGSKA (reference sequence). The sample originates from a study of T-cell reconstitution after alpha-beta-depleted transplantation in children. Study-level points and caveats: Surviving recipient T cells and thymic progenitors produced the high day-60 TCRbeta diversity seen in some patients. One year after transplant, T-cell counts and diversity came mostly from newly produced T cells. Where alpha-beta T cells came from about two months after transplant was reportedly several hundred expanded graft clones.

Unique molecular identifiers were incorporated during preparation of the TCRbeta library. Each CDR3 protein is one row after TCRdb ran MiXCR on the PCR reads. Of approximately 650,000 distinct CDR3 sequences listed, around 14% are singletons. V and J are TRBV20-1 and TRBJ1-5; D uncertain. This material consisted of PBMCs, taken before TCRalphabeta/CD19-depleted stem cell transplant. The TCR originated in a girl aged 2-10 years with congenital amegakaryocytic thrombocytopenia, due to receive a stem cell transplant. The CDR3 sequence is CSAKSSEGSNQPQHF. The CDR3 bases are TGCAGTGCAAAGAGCTCAGAGGGTTCCAATCAGCCCCAGCATTTT.